A selection of T cell receptor beta chains follows, all from one sample in a study of blood T cell repertoires in COVID-19. Repertoires were generated with immunoSEQ multiplex PCR, while TCRdb's copy carries only in-frame clones and drops some. The sample carries around 390,000 clones, approximately 90% recorded once. Source material: PBMCs or T cells enriched from blood (not recorded which). These receptors were taken from a woman aged 45 to 65 who had recovered from COVID-19. The CDR3 runs from the conserved cysteine through the conserved F or W. The order of the fields is V gene, J gene, D gene, clone size, CDR3 DNA, CDR3 protein. A D gene is named only where the DNA matches it firmly. Some rows have no size entry. The others give once, few or many, or a class for an expanded clone.

V gene: TRBV24-1
J gene: TRBJ2-1
D gene: TRBD1
clone size: NA
CDR3 DNA: TGTGCCACCAGTGAGGGACAGGGGATAGTCAATGAGCAGTTCTTC
CDR3 protein: CATSEGQGIVNEQFF

V gene: TRBV5-6
J gene: TRBJ1-2
D gene: NA
clone size: NA
CDR3 DNA: TGTGCCAGCAGCACCACACAGGGTCTGAGAACATATGGCTACACCTTC
CDR3 protein: CASSTTQGLRTYGYTF

V gene: TRBV6-5
J gene: TRBJ1-2
D gene: NA
clone size: NA
CDR3 DNA: TGTGCCAGCAGACAGACAGACCACTATGGCTACACCTTC
CDR3 protein: CASRQTDHYGYTF

V gene: TRBV6-5
J gene: TRBJ1-2
D gene: NA
clone size: NA
CDR3 DNA: TGTGCCAGCAGTCCGGGGGGAAATTATGGCTACACCTTC
CDR3 protein: CASSPGGNYGYTF

V gene: TRBV11-2
J gene: TRBJ2-5
D gene: TRBD2
clone size: NA
CDR3 DNA: TGTGCCAGCAGCTCATTTAGCGGGGGAAAAGAGACCCAGTACTTC
CDR3 protein: CASSSFSGGKETQYF

V gene: TRBV5-1
J gene: TRBJ2-2
D gene: TRBD2
clone size: NA
CDR3 DNA: TGCGCCAGCAGCATCCAAGCGGGGGGGCCCAACACCGGGGAGCTGTTTTTT
CDR3 protein: CASSIQAGGPNTGELFF

V gene: TRBV28
J gene: TRBJ1-5
D gene: NA
clone size: NA
CDR3 DNA: TGTGCCAGCAGTACCCGACAGCAGCCCCAGCATTTT
CDR3 protein: CASSTRQQPQHF

V gene: TRBV6-1
J gene: TRBJ1-3
D gene: NA
clone size: NA
CDR3 DNA: TGTGCCAGCAGTGAAGTATCAGGGTCTGGAAACACCATATATTTT
CDR3 protein: CASSEVSGSGNTIYF

V gene: TRBV19
J gene: TRBJ2-3
D gene: NA
clone size: once
CDR3 DNA: TGTGCCAGTAGGGACAGAGGCGGCACAGATACGCAGTATTTT
CDR3 protein: CASRDRGGTDTQYF

V gene: TRBV6-5
J gene: TRBJ1-2
D gene: NA
clone size: NA
CDR3 DNA: TGTGCCAGCAGTTACGGGGAGGTGGGAGGCTACACCTTC
CDR3 protein: CASSYGEVGGYTF

V gene: TRBV7-9
J gene: TRBJ1-2
D gene: TRBD1
clone size: NA
CDR3 DNA: TGTGCCAGCAGCACACAGGGGGGAATTAACTATGGCTACACCTTC
CDR3 protein: CASSTQGGINYGYTF

V gene: TRBV4-2
J gene: TRBJ2-6
D gene: NA
clone size: NA
CDR3 DNA: TGTGCCAGCAGCCGGGAGGGGGGAAGGGGTGAGGTTGGGGCCAACGTCCTGACTTTC
CDR3 protein: CASSREGGRGEVGANVLTF

V gene: TRBV28
J gene: TRBJ1-2
D gene: TRBD1
clone size: NA
CDR3 DNA: TGTGCCAGCAGTCCCCCCGGGACAGGGTATGGCTACACCTTC
CDR3 protein: CASSPPGTGYGYTF

V gene: TRBV10-3
J gene: TRBJ1-2
D gene: NA
clone size: NA
CDR3 DNA: TGTGCCATCAGTGTGGAGGTTAACTATGGCTACACCTTC
CDR3 protein: CAISVEVNYGYTF

V gene: TRBV7-2
J gene: TRBJ1-2
D gene: NA
clone size: once
CDR3 DNA: TGTGCCAGCAGCTTAAAGGACGTGGATTTAGGAGGGAAGGGCTATGGCTACACCTTC
CDR3 protein: CASSLKDVDLGGKGYGYTF

V gene: TRBV25-1
J gene: TRBJ2-7
D gene: NA
clone size: few
CDR3 DNA: TGTGCCAGCAGTGAAGGGTGGGGAGGGACAGGCCGCTACGAGCAGTACTTC
CDR3 protein: CASSEGWGGTGRYEQYF

V gene: TRBV5-1
J gene: TRBJ2-5
D gene: NA
clone size: once
CDR3 DNA: TGCGCCAGCAGCTTGAACCCAGGGTGGCAAGAGACCCAGTACTTC
CDR3 protein: CASSLNPGWQETQYF

V gene: TRBV9
J gene: TRBJ2-6
D gene: TRBD1
clone size: NA
CDR3 DNA: TGTGCCAGCAGCGTAGGGGACAGGGGGCTTGGGGCCAACGTCCTGACTTTC
CDR3 protein: CASSVGDRGLGANVLTF

V gene: TRBV2
J gene: TRBJ2-7
D gene: NA
clone size: NA
CDR3 DNA: TGTGCCAGCAGGGCGTCGCGGACAGTGAACCCCTACGAGCAGTACTTC
CDR3 protein: CASRASRTVNPYEQYF

V gene: TRBV15
J gene: TRBJ1-2
D gene: NA
clone size: NA
CDR3 DNA: TGTGCCACCAGCAGAGATCAGGGTTCGAGCTATGGCTACACCTTC
CDR3 protein: CATSRDQGSSYGYTF

V gene: TRBV19
J gene: TRBJ2-5
D gene: NA
clone size: few
CDR3 DNA: TGTGCCAGTAGTATCGGCGACAGGTTACAAGAGACCCAGTACTTC
CDR3 protein: CASSIGDRLQETQYF

V gene: TRBV7-9
J gene: TRBJ1-1
D gene: NA
clone size: few
CDR3 DNA: TGTGCCAGCAGCTCCCGGACAGATCGAAACACTGAAGCTTTCTTT
CDR3 protein: CASSSRTDRNTEAFF

V gene: TRBV30
J gene: TRBJ1-2
D gene: NA
clone size: NA
CDR3 DNA: TGTGCCTGGAGTGGAAGGATCGGGAGGGATGGCTACACCTTC
CDR3 protein: CAWSGRIGRDGYTF

V gene: TRBV7-9
J gene: TRBJ1-6
D gene: TRBD1
clone size: NA
CDR3 DNA: TGTGCCAGCAGCATAGACAGGGGATGGGATTCACCCCTCCACTTT
CDR3 protein: CASSIDRGWDSPLHF

V gene: TRBV7-2
J gene: TRBJ1-2
D gene: NA
clone size: NA
CDR3 DNA: TGTGCCAGCAGGTCTGGGTCCGGGTCCGGCTACACCTTC
CDR3 protein: CASRSGSGSGYTF

V gene: TRBV19
J gene: TRBJ1-2
D gene: TRBD1
clone size: NA
CDR3 DNA: TGTGCCAGTAGATACTCCGGGACAGGGAACTATGGCTACACCTTC
CDR3 protein: CASRYSGTGNYGYTF

V gene: TRBV7-6
J gene: TRBJ1-6
D gene: TRBD1
clone size: NA
CDR3 DNA: TGTGCCAGCAGCTCGACAGGGACGGACTCACCCCTCCACTTT
CDR3 protein: CASSSTGTDSPLHF

V gene: TRBV4-1
J gene: TRBJ2-7
D gene: TRBD2
clone size: NA
CDR3 DNA: TGCGCCAGCAGCCAAGGGACTAGCGGGGGTTACTCCTACGAGCAGTACTTC
CDR3 protein: CASSQGTSGGYSYEQYF

V gene: TRBV29-1
J gene: TRBJ2-3
D gene: TRBD2
clone size: NA
CDR3 DNA: TGCAGCGTCGCTAGCGGCACCACAGATACGCAGTATTTT
CDR3 protein: CSVASGTTDTQYF

V gene: TRBV7-2
J gene: TRBJ1-5
D gene: TRBD1
clone size: NA
CDR3 DNA: TGTGCCAGCAGCCCGGGACAGGGTCATCAGCCCCAGCATTTT
CDR3 protein: CASSPGQGHQPQHF

V gene: TRBV5-1
J gene: TRBJ1-1
D gene: NA
clone size: NA
CDR3 DNA: TGCGCCAGCAGCTCGTCCTTACTGGACAGCACCTACACTGAAGCTTTCTTT
CDR3 protein: CASSSSLLDSTYTEAFF

V gene: TRBV9
J gene: TRBJ1-1
D gene: NA
clone size: NA
CDR3 DNA: TGTGCCAGCAGCGTAGGAGTCAGGGTGAGAGGCACTGAAGCTTTCTTT
CDR3 protein: CASSVGVRVRGTEAFF

V gene: TRBV13
J gene: TRBJ1-4
D gene: TRBD1
clone size: NA
CDR3 DNA: TGTGCCAGCAGCTTAGGTACTTATCTCGGACAGGGGAGCATGAAAACGAATGAAAAACTGTTTTTT
CDR3 protein: CASSLGTYLGQGSMKTNEKLFF

V gene: TRBV5-4
J gene: TRBJ2-1
D gene: TRBD2
clone size: NA
CDR3 DNA: TGTGCCAGCAGCCTGACTAGCGGGGGGGGTTCCTACAATGAGCAGTTCTTC
CDR3 protein: CASSLTSGGGSYNEQFF

V gene: TRBV11-2
J gene: TRBJ1-2
D gene: TRBD1
clone size: NA
CDR3 DNA: TGTGCCAGCAGCCTGGACAGGGAAAACTATGGCTACACCTTC
CDR3 protein: CASSLDRENYGYTF

V gene: TRBV5-1
J gene: TRBJ2-1
D gene: TRBD2
clone size: NA
CDR3 DNA: TGCGCCAGCAGCTTGGATAGCGGGGGAAACTCCTACAATGAGCAGTTCTTC
CDR3 protein: CASSLDSGGNSYNEQFF

V gene: TRBV7-2
J gene: TRBJ2-1
D gene: TRBD1
clone size: NA
CDR3 DNA: TGTGCCAGCAGCCAAACAGGGGATTCCTACAATGAGCAGTTCTTC
CDR3 protein: CASSQTGDSYNEQFF

V gene: TRBV6-5
J gene: TRBJ1-2
D gene: TRBD1
clone size: NA
CDR3 DNA: TGTGCCAGCAGGGGGACAGACTATGGCTACACCTTC
CDR3 protein: CASRGTDYGYTF

V gene: TRBV5-1
J gene: TRBJ1-5
D gene: NA
clone size: NA
CDR3 DNA: TGCGCCAGCAGATCCGGGGTCAATCAGCCCCAGCATTTT
CDR3 protein: CASRSGVNQPQHF

V gene: TRBV29-1
J gene: TRBJ2-1
D gene: TRBD2
clone size: NA
CDR3 DNA: TGCAGCGTTGAAGAGGGACTAGCGGGGGTGTACAATGAGCAGTTCTTC
CDR3 protein: CSVEEGLAGVYNEQFF

V gene: TRBV5-1
J gene: TRBJ1-6
D gene: NA
clone size: few
CDR3 DNA: TGCGCCAGCAGCTTCAGCCAGGGAGGTTCACCCCTCCACTTT
CDR3 protein: CASSFSQGGSPLHF